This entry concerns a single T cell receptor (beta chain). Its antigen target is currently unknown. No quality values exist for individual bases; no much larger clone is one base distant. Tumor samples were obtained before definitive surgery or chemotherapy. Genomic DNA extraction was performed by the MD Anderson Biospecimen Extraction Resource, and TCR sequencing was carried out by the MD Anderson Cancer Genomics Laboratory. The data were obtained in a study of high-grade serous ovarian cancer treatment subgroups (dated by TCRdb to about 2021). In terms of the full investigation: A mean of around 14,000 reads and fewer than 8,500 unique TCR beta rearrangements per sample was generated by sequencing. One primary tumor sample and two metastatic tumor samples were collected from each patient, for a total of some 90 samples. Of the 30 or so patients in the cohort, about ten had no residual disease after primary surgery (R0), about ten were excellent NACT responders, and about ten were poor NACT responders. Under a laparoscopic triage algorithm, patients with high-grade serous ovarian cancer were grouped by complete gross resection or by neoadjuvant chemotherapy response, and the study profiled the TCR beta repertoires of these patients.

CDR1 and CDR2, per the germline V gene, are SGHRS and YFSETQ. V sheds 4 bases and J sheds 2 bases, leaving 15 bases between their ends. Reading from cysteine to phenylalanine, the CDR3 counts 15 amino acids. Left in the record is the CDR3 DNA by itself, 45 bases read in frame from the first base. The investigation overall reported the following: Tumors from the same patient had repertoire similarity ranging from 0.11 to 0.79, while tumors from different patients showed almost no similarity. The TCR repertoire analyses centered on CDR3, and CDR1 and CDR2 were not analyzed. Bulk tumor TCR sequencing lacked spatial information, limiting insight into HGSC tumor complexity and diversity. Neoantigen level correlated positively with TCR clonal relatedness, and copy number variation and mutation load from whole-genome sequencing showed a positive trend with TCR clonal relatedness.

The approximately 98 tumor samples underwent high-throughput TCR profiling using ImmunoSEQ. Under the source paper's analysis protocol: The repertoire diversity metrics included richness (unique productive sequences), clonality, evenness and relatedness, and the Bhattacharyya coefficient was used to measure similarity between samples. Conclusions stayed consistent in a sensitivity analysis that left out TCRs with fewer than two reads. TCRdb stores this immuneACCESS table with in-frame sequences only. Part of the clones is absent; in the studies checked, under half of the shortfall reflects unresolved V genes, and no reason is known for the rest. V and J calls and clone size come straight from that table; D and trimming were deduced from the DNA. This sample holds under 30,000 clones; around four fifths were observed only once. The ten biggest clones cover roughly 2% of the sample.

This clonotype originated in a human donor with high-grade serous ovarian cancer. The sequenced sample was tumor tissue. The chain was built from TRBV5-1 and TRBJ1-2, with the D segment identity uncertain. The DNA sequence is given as TGCGCCAGCAGCCCACCTGGGGTAGGGAACTATGGCTACACCTTC. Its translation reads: CASSPPGVGNYGYTF.